The source of this T cell receptor beta chain is a study of identical twins. Findings and limits, study-wide: For zero-insertion analyses, partial confounding could come from invariant MAIT and iNKT cells.

For this clonotype: Antigen specificity is unknown.

The trim removed 6 bases at V and 6 bases at J, leaving 14 bases unmatched. The CDR3 has 16 residues. The germline V gene has CDR1 MNHNS and CDR2 SASEGT. Each CDR3 protein is one row after TCRdb ran MiXCR on the 5' RACE reads. The table has fewer than 900,000 distinct CDR3 sequences, about 20% seen once. The data were also submitted as part of a second study, on T cells expressing NK-cell markers.

The gene calls are TRBV6-1 and TRBJ1-3; 7 bases agree with TRBD1. Sequencing was performed on PBMCs. This clonotype originated in a young woman in good health. CDR3 in DNA: TGTGCCAGCAGAAGCAGCGGTGCAGGGGGTCAAAACACCATATATTTT. Its protein is CASRSSGAGGQNTIYF.